What follows describes a single T cell receptor (beta chain). These data originate in a study of blood T cell repertoires in COVID-19. Turning to the study itself: Samples came from the United States, Italy and Spain, spanning acute and convalescent COVID-19. From T cells, B-cell-depleted T cells, or PBMCs came the material, which was cDNA or gDNA.

The protocol was immunoSEQ multiplex PCR, while the TCRdb copy is restricted to in-frame clones and leaves out a portion. The table shows roughly 30,000 clones, with over 75% occurring only once. The sequencing input was peripheral blood. The sequence derives from a human donor in a cohort sampled during active COVID-19.

The CDR3 DNA follows: TGTGCCAGCAGCCCCGAACCGGGACTGAACGGGGAGCTGTTTTTT. Translated, it gives CASSPEPGLNGELFF. V is TRBV7-2 and J is TRBJ2-2; weak D call: TRBD2 (6 bases). V gave up 5 bases and J gave up 7 bases, with 17 bases separating them. There are 15 residues in the CDR3. In germline, CDR1 is SGHTA, CDR2 FQGNSA.